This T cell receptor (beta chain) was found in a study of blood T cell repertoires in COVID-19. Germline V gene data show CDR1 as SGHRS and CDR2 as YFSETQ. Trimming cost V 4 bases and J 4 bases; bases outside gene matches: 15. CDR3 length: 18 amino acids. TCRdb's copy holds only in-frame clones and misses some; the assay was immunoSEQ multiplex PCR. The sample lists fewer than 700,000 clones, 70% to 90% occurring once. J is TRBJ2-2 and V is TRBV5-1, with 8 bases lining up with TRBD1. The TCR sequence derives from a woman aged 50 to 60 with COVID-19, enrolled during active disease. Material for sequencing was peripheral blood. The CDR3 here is CASSHGTGLPTGTGELFF. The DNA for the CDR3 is TGCGCCAGCAGCCATGGGACAGGACTTCCAACAGGCACCGGGGAGCTGTTTTTT.